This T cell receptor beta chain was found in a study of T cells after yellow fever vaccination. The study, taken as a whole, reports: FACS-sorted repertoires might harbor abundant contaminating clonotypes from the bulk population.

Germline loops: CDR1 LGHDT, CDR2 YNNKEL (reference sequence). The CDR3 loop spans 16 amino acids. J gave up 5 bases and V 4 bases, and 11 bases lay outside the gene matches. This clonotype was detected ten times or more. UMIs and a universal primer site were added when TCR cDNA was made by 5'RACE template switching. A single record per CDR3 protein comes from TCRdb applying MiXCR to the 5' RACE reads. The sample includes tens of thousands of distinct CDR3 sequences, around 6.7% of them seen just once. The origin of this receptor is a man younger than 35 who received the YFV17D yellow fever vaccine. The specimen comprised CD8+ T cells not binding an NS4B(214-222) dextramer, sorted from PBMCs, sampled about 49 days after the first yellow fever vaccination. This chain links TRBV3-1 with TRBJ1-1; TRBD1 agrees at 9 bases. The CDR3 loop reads CASSLHRGLVRTEAFF. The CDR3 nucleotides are TGTGCCAGCAGCCTCCACAGGGGGCTAGTGAGGACTGAAGCTTTCTTT.